This TCR beta chain was recorded in a study of CD8 T cells in ankylosing spondylitis. The sample holds many counts of this clonotype. Its specificity is not known. TCRdb ran MiXCR on the 5' RACE reads and lists one entry per CDR3 protein. The table shows roughly 190,000 distinct CDR3 sequences, with 10% to 15% occurring only once. Trimming left V 3 bases short and J 6 bases short, with 12 bases between. This CDR3 comprises 15 residues. Germline V CDR1 and CDR2: SEHNR, FQNEAQ (reference sequence). General study findings and limits: Significantly higher representation of disease-linked clones was reported for matched ankylosing spondylitis synovial fluid. CD8+ by phenotype, disease-linked clones were relatively rare in peripheral blood. Reports of some motif variants in reactive arthritis synovial fluid and blood predate this one.

Source material: blood, either unsorted or a sorted T cell fraction (not recorded which). The sequence was obtained from a male donor with ankylosing spondylitis or in good health (not recorded which). This chain uses TRBV7-9 with TRBJ1-6; D not certain. CDR3 in amino acids: CASSFPGAPNSPLHF. As DNA, the CDR3 is TGTGCCAGCAGCTTCCCGGGTGCACCTAATTCACCCCTCCACTTT.